This T cell receptor beta chain was obtained from a study of blood T cell repertoires in COVID-19. About the research overall: T cells, B-cell-depleted T cells, or PBMCs provided the cDNA or gDNA that served as material.

The participants were between roughly 18 and 90 years old and came from about two dozen US areas. Self-reported history from a screening survey and questionnaire set each donor's cohort. This clone was recorded once. How the authors handled the data: Amplification of reference gene primers was used by the study to estimate nucleated cell counts. Sequencing used immunoSEQ multiplex PCR; TCRdb keeps in-frame clones, though not all of them. V and J calls and clone size are those listed in that table; D and trimming were worked out from the DNA. The sample holds about 240,000 clones, around 88% seen once. The CDR3 consists of 15 residues. The germline V and J ends were trimmed by 0 bases and 4 bases, with 12 bases remaining between them. CDR1 is LGHDT, CDR2 YNNKEL, per germline (reference sequence).

J is TRBJ1-2 and V is TRBV3-1 (or the pseudogene TRBV3-2); D gene unclear. The specimen sequenced was PBMCs or T cells enriched from blood (not recorded which). The receptor was isolated from a woman between 40 and 55 years old with acute COVID-19. The CDR3 is CASSQDLEGGYGYTF. The CDR3 coding sequence is TGTGCCAGCAGCCAAGATCTCGAGGGTGGCTATGGCTACACCTTC.